The entry that follows covers one T cell receptor beta chain sequence. The CDR3 loop spans 13 amino acids. CDR1 is LGHDT and CDR2 is YNNKEL in the germline V gene (reference sequence). Trimming pared 3 bases from V and 6 bases from J, leaving 8 bases between. Generated by immunoSEQ multiplex PCR, the TCRdb table keeps only in-frame clones and is missing some. The sample shows about 380,000 clones, roughly 87% of them seen only once. This sample stems from a study of blood T cell repertoires in COVID-19. The sequence was collected from a woman aged 30 to 39 who had recovered from COVID-19. Input material: PBMCs or T cells enriched from blood (not recorded which). The V and J genes are TRBV3-1 (or the pseudogene TRBV3-2) and TRBJ1-4; D is possibly TRBD1 (6 bases). This CDR3 is CASSQGADEKLFF. CDR3 bases: TGTGCCAGCAGCCAGGGGGCCGATGAAAAACTGTTTTTT.